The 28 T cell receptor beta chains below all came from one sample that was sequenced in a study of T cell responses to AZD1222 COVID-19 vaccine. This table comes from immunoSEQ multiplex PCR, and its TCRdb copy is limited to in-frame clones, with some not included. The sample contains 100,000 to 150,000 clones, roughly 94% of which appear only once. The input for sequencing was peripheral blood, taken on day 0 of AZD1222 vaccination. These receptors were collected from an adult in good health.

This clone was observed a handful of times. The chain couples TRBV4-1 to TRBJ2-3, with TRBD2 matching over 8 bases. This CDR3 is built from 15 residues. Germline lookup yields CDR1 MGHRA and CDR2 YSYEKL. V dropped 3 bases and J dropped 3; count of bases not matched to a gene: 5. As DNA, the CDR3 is TGCGCCAGCAGCCACAGCGGGAGAATAACAGATACGCAGTATTTT. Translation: CASSHSGRITDTQYF.

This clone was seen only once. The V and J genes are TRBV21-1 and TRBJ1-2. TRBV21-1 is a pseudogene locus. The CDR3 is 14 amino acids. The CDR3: CASTPKEYCKGYTF. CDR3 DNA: TGTGCCAGCACCCCGAAGGAATATTGTAAAGGCTACACCTTC.

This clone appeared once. CDR3 protein: CASLQTANQPQHF. CDR3 nucleotides: TGTGCCAGCCTTCAGACCGCAAATCAGCCCCAGCATTTT. The rearrangement uses TRBV12-3 or TRBV12-4 and TRBJ1-5; D not resolved. Trimming left V 8 bases short and J 4 bases short, with 12 bases between. The CDR3 extends over 13 amino acids.

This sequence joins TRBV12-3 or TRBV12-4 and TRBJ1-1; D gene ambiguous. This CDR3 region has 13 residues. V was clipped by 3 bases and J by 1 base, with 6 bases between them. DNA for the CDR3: TGTGCCAGCAGTTTGCCCGGGAACACTGAAGCTTTCTTT. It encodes CASSLPGNTEAFF.

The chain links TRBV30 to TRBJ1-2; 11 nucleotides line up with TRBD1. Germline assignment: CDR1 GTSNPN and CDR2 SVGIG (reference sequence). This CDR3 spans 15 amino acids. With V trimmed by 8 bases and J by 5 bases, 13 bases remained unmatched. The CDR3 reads CARTLDRGRGYGYTF. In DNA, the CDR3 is TGTGCCCGGACTCTGGACAGGGGGCGCGGGTATGGCTACACCTTC.

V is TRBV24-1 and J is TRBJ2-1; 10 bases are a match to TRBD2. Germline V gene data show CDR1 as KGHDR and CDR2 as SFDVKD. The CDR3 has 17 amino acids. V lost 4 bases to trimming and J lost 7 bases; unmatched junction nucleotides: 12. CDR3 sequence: CATSEPVTSGVLNEQFF. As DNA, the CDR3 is TGTGCCACCAGTGAACCCGTAACTAGCGGGGTTCTTAATGAGCAGTTCTTC.

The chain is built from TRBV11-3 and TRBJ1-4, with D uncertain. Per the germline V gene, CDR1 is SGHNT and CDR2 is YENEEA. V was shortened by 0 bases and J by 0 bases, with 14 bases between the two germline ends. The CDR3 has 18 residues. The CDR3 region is CASSLDLANSATNEKLFF. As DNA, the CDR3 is TGTGCCAGCAGCTTAGACCTCGCCAATTCCGCAACTAATGAAAAACTGTTTTTT.

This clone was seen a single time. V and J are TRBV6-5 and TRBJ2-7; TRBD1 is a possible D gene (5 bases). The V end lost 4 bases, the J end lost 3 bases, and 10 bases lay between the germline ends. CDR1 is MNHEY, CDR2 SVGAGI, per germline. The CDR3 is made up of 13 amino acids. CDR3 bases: TGTGCCAGCAGTTCGACAGATTTCTACGAGCAGTACTTC. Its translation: CASSSTDFYEQYF.

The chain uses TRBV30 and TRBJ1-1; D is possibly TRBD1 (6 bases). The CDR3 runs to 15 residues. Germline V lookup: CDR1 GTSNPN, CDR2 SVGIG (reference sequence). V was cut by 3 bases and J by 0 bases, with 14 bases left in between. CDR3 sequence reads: CAWSAPRGLNTEAFF. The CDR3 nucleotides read TGTGCCTGGAGCGCCCCGCGGGGGCTGAACACTGAAGCTTTCTTT.

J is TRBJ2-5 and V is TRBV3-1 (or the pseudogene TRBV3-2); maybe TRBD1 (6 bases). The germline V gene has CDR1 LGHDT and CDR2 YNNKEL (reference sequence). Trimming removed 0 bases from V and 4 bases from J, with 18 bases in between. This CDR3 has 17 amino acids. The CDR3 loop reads CASSQDQAGATPETQYF. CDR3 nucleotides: TGTGCCAGCAGCCAAGATCAAGCAGGGGCAACCCCAGAGACCCAGTACTTC.

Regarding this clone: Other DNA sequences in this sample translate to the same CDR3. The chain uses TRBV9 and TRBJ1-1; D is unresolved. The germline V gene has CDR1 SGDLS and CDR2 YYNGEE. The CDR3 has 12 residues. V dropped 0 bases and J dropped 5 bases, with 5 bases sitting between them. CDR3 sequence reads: CASSVGGTEAFF. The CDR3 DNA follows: TGTGCCAGCAGCGTAGGGGGTACTGAAGCTTTCTTT.

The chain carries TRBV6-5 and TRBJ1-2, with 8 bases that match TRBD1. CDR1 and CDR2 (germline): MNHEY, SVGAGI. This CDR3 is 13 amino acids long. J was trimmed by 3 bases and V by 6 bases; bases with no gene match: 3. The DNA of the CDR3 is TGTGCCAGCAGCACACAGGGGGACTATGGCTACACCTTC. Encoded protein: CASSTQGDYGYTF.

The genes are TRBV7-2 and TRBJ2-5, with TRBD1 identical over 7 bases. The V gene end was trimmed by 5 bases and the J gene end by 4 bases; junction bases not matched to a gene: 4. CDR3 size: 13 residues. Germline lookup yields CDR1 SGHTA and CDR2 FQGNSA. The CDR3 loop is CASSTQGSETQYF. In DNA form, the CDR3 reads TGTGCCAGCAGCACACAGGGGTCAGAGACCCAGTACTTC.

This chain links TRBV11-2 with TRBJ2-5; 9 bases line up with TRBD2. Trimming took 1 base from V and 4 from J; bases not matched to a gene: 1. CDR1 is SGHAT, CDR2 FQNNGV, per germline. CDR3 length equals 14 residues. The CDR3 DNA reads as TGTGCCAGCAGCTTAGGCGGGAGGGGAGAGACCCAGTACTTC. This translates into CASSLGGRGETQYF.

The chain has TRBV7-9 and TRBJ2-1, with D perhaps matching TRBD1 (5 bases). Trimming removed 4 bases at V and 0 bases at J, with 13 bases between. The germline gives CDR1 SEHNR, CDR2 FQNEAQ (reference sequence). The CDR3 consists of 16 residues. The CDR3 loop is CASSSYQGVSYNEQFF. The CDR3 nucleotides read TGTGCCAGCAGCTCCTACCAGGGTGTCTCCTACAATGAGCAGTTCTTC.

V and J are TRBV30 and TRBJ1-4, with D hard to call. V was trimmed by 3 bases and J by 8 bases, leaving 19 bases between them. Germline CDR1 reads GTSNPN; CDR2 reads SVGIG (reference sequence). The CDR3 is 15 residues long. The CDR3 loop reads CAWRGKTPRWEKLFF. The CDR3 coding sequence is TGTGCCTGGAGGGGAAAGACCCCCCGGTGGGAAAAACTGTTTTTT.

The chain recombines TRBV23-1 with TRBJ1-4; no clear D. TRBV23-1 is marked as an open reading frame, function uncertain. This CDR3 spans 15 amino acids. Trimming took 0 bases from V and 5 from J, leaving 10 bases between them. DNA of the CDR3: TGCGCCAGCAGTCAATCCGGCGTTTTGAATGAAAAACTGTTTTTT. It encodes CASSQSGVLNEKLFF.

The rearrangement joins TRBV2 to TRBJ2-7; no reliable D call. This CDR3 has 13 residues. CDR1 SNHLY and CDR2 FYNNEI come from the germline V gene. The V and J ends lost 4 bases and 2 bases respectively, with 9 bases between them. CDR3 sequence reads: CASSVARTYEQYF. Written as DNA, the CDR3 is TGTGCCAGCAGTGTGGCCAGGACCTACGAGCAGTACTTC.

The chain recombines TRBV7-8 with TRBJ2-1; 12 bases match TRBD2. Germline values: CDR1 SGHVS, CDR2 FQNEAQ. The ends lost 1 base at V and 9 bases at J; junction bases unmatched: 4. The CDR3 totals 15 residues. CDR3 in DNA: TGTGCCAGCAGCTTAGGACTAGCGGGAGAAGGTGAGCAGTTCTTC. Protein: CASSLGLAGEGEQFF. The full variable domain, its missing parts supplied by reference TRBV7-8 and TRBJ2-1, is GAGVSQSPRYKVAKRGQDVALRCDPISGHVSLFWYQQALGQGPEFLTYFQNEAQLDKSGLPSDRFFAERPEGSVSTLKIQRTQQEDSAVYLCASSLGLAGEGEQFFGPGTRLTVL.

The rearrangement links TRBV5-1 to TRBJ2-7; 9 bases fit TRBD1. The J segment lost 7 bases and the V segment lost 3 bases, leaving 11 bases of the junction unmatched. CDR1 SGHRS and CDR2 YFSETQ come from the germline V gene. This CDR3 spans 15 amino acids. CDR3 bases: TGCGCCAGCAGCTCAACCGGGACAGGGACGCGGGAGCAGTACTTC. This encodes CASSSTGTGTREQYF.

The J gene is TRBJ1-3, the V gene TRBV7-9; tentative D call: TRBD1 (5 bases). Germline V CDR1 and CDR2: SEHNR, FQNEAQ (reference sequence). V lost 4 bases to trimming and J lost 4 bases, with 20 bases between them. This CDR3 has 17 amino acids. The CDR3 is CASSSGTVFYPGNTIYF. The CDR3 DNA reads TGTGCCAGCAGCTCCGGGACGGTGTTCTATCCAGGAAACACCATATATTTT.

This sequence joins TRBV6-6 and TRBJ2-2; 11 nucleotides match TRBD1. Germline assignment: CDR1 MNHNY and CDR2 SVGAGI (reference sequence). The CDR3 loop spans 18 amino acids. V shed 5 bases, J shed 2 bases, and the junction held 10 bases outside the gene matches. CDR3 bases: TGTGCCAGCAGTCCCGCGGGGACAGGGGGTACCAACACCGGGGAGCTGTTTTTT. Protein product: CASSPAGTGGTNTGELFF.

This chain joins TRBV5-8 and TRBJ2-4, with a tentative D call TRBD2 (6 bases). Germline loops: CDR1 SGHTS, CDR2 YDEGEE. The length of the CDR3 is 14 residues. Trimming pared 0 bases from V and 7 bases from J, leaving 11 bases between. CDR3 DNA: TGTGCCAGCAGCTTGGGCGGGGCCGAGAACATTCAGTACTTC. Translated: CASSLGGAENIQYF.

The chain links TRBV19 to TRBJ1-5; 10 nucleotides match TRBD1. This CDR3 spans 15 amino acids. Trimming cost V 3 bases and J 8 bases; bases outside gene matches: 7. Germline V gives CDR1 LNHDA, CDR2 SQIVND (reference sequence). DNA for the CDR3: TGTGCCAGTAGTATCGACAGGGGGCCTATTGAGCCCCAGCATTTT. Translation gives CASSIDRGPIEPQHF.

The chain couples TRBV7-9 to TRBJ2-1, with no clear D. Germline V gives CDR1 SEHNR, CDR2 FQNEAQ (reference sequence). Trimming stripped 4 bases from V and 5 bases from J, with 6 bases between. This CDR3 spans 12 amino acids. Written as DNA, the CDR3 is TGTGCCAGCAGCTCCGGACACAATGAGCAGTTCTTC. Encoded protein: CASSSGHNEQFF.

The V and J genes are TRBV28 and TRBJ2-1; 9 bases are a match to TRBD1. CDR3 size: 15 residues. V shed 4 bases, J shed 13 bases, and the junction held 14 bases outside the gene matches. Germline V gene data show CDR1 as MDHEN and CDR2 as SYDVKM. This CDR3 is CASSSYPRQGGYQFF. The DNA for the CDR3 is TGTGCCAGCAGTTCTTATCCGAGACAGGGGGGGTATCAGTTCTTC. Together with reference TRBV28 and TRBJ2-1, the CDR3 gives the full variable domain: DVKVTQSSRYLVKRTGEKVFLECVQDMDHENMFWYRQDPGLGLRLIYFSYDVKMKEKGDIPEGYSVSREKKERFSLILESASTNQTSMYLCASSSYPRQGGYQFFGPGTRLTVL.

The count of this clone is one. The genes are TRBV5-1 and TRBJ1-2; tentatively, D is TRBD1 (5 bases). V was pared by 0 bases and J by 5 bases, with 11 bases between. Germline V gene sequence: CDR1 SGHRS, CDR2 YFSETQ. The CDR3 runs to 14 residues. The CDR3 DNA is TGCGCCAGCAGCTTGGCCCCGGAGGGGTATGGCTACACCTTC. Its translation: CASSLAPEGYGYTF.

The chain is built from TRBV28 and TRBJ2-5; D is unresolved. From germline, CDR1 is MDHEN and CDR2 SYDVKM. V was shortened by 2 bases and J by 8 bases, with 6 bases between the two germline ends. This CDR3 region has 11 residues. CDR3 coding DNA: TGTGCCAGCAGTTTACGTGAAACCCAGTACTTC. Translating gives CASSLRETQYF.